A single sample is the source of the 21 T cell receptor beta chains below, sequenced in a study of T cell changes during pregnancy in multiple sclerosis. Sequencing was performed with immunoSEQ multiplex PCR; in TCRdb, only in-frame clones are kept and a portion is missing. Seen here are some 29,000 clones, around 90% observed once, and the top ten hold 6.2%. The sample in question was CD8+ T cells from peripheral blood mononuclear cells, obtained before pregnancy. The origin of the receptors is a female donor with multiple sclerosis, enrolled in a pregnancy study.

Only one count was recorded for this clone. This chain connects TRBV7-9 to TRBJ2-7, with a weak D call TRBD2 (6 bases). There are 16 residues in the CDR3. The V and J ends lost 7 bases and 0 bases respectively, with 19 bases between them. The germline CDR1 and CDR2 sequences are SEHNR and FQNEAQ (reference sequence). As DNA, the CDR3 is TGTGCCAGCACAAGGTGGGAAGCGGGCCCCTCCTACGAGCAGTACTTC. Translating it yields CASTRWEAGPSYEQYF.

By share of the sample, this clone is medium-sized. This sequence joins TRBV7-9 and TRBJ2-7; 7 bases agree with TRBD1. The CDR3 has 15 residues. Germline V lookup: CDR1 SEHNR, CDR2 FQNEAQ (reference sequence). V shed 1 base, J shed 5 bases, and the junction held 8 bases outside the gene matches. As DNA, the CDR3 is TGTGCCAGCAGCTTAGACGACAGGGCCCTCGACGAGCAGTACTTC. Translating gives CASSLDDRALDEQYF. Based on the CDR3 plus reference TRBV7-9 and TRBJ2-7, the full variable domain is DTGVSQNPRHKITKRGQNVTFRCDPISEHNRLYWYRQTLGQGPEFLTYFQNEAQLEKSRLLSDRFSAERPKGSFSTLEIQRTEQGDSAMYLCASSLDDRALDEQYFGPGTRLTVT.

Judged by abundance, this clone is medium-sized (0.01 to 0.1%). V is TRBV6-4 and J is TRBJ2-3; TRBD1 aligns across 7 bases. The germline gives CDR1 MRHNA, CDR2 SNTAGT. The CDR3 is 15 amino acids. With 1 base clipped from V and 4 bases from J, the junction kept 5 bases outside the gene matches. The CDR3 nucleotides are TGTGCCAGCAGTGACTTCACAGGGGACGCAGATACGCAGTATTTT. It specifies CASSDFTGDADTQYF.

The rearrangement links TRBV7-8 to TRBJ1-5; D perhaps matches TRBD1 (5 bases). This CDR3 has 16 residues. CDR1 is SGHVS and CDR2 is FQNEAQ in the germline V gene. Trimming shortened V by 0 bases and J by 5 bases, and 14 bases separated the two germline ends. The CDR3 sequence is CASSLALGQGDQPQHF. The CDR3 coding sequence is TGTGCCAGCAGCTTAGCGCTGGGCCAGGGTGATCAGCCCCAGCATTTT.

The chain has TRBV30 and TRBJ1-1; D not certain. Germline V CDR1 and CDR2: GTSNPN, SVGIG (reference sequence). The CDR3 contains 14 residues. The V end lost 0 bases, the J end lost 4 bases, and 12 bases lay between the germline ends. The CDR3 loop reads CAWSVASAATEAFF. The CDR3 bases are TGTGCCTGGAGTGTGGCTAGCGCGGCCACTGAAGCTTTCTTT.

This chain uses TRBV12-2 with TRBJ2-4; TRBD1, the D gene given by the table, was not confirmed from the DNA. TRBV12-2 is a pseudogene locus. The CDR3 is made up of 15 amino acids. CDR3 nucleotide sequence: TGTGCAAGTCGCTTAGTAGGGGTAGCCAAAAACATTCAGTACTTC. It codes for CASRLVGVAKNIQYF.

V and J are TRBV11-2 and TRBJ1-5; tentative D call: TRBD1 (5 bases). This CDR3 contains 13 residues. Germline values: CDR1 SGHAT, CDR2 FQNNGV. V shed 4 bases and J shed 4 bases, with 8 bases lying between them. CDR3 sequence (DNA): TGTGCCAGCAGCTCAGGGAGGAATCAGCCCCAGCATTTT. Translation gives CASSSGRNQPQHF.

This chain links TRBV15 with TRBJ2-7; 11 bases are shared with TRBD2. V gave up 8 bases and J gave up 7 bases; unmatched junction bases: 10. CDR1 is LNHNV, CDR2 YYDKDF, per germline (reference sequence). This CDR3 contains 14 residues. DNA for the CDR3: TGTGCCACCTACCCTAGCGGGAGGCCGTGGGAGCAGTACTTC. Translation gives CATYPSGRPWEQYF.

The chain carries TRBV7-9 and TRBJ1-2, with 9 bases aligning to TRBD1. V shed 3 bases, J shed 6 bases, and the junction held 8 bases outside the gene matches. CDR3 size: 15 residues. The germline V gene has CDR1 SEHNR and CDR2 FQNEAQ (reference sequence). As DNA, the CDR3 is TGTGCCAGCAGCTTGGCGGGACAGGGAGTCCATGGCTACACCTTC. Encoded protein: CASSLAGQGVHGYTF.

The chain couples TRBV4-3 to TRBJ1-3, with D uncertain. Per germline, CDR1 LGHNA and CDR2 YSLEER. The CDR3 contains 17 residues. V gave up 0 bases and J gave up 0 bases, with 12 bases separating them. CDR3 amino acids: CASSQDAQDYSGNTIYF. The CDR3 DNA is TGCGCCAGCAGCCAAGATGCCCAGGATTACTCTGGAAACACCATATATTTT.

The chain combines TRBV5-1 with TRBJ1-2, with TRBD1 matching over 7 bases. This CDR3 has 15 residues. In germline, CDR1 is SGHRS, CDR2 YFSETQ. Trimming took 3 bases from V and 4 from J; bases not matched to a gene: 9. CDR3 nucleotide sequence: TGCGCCAGCAGCTCATCTACCGGGACAGTCTATGGCTACACCTTC. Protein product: CASSSSTGTVYGYTF.

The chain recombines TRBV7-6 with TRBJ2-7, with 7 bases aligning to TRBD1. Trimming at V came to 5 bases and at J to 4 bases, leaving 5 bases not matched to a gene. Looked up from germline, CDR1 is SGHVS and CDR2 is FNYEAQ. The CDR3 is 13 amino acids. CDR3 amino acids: CASSPWDSYEQYF. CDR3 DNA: TGTGCCAGCAGCCCGTGGGACAGTTACGAGCAGTACTTC.

CDR3 bases: TGTGCCAGCAGCTTTACTAGCGGGAGGGCCGGGGAGACCCAGTACTTC. It is translated as CASSFTSGRAGETQYF. V is TRBV13 and J is TRBJ2-5; TRBD2 matches 13 bases. V trimming: 3 bases; J trimming: 5 bases; junction bases outside the gene matches: 6. This CDR3 region has 16 residues. Germline CDR1 PRHDT, CDR2 FYEKMQ (reference sequence).

The CDR3 DNA sequence: TGTGCCAGCAGTTTGGGGACAGGGGGGTACAATGAGCAGTTCTTC. Its protein product is CASSLGTGGYNEQFF. The rearrangement joins TRBV27 to TRBJ2-1, with TRBD1 matching over 11 bases. The germline V gene has CDR1 MNHEY and CDR2 SMNVEV (reference sequence). V shed 3 bases, J shed 4 bases, and the junction held 2 bases outside the gene matches. There are 15 residues in the CDR3.

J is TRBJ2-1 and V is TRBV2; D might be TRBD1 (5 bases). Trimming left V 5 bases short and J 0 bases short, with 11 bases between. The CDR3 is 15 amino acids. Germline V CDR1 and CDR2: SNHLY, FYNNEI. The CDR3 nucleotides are TGTGCCAGCAGTTCAGGGAAGAGCTCCTACAATGAGCAGTTCTTC. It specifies CASSSGKSSYNEQFF.

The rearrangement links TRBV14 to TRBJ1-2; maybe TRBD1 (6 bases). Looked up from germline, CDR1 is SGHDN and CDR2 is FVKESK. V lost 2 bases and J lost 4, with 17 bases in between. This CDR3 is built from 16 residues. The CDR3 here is CASSQWVTEGVYGYTF. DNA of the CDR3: TGTGCCAGCAGCCAATGGGTCACAGAGGGGGTCTATGGCTACACCTTC.

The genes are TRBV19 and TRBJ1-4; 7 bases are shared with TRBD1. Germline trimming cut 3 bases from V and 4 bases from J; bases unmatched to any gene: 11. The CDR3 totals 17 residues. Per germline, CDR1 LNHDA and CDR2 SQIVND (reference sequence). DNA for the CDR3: TGTGCCAGTAGTATCGGACAGGACACGACCAATAATGAAAAACTGTTTTTT. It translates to CASSIGQDTTNNEKLFF.

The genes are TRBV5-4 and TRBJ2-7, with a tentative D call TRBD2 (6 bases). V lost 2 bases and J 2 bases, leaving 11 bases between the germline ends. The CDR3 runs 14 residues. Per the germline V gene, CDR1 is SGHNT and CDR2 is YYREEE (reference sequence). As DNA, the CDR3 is TGTGCCAGCAGCTTTGCGGGGCCTACCTACGAGCAGTACTTC. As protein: CASSFAGPTYEQYF.

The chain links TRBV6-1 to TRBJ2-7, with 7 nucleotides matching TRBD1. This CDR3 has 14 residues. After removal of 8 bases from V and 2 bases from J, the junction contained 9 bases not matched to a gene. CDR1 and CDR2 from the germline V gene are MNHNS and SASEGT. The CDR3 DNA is TGTGCCAGCGGAAGTACAGGGGTTACCTACGAGCAGTACTTC. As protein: CASGSTGVTYEQYF.

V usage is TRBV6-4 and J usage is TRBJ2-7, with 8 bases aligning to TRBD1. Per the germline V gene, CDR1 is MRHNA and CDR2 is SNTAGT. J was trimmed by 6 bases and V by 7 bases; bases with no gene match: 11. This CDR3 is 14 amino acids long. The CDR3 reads CASTPTGESSEQYF. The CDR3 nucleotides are TGTGCCAGCACCCCGACAGGGGAAAGTTCCGAGCAGTACTTC.

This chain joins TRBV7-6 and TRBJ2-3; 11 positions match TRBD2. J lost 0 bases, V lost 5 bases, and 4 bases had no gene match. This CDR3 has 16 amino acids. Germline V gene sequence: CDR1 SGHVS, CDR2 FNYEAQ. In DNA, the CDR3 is TGTGCCAGCAGCACTCGGACTAGCGGGAGCACAGATACGCAGTATTTT. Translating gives CASSTRTSGSTDTQYF.